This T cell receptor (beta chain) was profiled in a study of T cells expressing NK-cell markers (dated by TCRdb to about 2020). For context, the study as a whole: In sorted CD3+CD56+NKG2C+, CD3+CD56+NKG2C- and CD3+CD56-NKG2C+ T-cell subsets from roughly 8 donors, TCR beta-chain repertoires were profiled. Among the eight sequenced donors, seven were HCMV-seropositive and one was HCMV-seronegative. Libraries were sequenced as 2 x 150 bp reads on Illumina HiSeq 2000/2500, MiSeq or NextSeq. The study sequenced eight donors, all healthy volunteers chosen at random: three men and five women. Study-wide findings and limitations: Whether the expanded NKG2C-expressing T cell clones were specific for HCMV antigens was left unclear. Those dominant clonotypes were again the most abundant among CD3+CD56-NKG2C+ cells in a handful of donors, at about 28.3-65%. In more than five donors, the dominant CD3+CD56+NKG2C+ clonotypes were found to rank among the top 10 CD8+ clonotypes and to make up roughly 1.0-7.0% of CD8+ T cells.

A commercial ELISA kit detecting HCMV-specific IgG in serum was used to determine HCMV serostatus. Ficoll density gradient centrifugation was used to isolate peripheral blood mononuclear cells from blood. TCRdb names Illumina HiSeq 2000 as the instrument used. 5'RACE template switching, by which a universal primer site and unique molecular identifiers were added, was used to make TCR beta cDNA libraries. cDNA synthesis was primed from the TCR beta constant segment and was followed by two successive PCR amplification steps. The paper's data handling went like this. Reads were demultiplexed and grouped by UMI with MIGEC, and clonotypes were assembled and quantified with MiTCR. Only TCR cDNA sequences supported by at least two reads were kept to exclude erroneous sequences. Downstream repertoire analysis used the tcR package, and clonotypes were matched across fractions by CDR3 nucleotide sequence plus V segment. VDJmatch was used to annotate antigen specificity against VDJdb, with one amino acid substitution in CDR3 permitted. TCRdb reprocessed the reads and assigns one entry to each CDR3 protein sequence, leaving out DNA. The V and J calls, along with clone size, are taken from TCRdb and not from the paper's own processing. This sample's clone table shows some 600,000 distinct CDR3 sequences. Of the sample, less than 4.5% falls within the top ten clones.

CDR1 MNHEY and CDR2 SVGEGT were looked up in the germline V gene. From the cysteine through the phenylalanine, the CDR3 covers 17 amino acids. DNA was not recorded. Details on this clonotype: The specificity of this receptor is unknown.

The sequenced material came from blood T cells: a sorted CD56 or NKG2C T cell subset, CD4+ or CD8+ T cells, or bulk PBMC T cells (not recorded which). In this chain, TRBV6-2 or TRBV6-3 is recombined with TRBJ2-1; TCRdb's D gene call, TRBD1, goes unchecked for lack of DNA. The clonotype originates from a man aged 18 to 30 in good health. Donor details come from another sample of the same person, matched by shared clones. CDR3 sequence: CASSPFRRDRGHNEQFF.